Sequencing of this TCR beta chain was carried out in a study of blood T cell repertoires in COVID-19. Study-level background: PBMCs, B-cell-depleted T cells, or T cells were the source of the cDNA or gDNA that made up the material.

This clone occurred a few times. From germline, CDR1 is SGHRS and CDR2 YFSETQ. V was pared by 6 bases and J by 1 base, with 13 bases between. The CDR3 runs 14 residues. In the authors' workflow: Reference gene primer amplification in the assay estimated nucleated cell counts. The protocol was immunoSEQ multiplex PCR, while the TCRdb copy is restricted to in-frame clones and leaves out a portion. That table supplies the V and J calls and clone size; D and trimming were determined from the DNA. The sample shows about 78,000 clones, roughly 80% of them seen only once. The sample comprised peripheral blood. The clonotype originates from a human donor in a cohort sampled during active COVID-19. The chain carries TRBV5-1 and TRBJ2-5; weak D call: TRBD1 (6 bases). DNA for the CDR3: TGCGCCAGCAAGCTAGGGGGACCCCAAGAGACCCAGTACTTC. Encoded protein: CASKLGGPQETQYF.